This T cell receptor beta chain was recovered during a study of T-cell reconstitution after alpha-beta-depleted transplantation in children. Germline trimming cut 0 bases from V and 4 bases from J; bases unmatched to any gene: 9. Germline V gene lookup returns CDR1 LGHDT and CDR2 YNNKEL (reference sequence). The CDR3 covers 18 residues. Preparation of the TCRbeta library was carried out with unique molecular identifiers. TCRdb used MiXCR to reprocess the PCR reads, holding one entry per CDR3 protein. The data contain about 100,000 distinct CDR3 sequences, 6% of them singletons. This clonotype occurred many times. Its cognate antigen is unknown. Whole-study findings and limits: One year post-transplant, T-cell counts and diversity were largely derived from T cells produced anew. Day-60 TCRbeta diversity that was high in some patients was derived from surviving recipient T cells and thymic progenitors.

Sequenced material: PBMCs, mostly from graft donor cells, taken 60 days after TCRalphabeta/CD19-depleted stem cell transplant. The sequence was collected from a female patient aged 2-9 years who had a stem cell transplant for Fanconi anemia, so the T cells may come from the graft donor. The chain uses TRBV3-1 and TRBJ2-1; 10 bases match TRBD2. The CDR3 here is CASSQDFRQRGGYNEQFF. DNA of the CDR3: TGTGCCAGCAGCCAAGATTTCCGCCAGCGGGGGGGTTACAATGAGCAGTTCTTC.